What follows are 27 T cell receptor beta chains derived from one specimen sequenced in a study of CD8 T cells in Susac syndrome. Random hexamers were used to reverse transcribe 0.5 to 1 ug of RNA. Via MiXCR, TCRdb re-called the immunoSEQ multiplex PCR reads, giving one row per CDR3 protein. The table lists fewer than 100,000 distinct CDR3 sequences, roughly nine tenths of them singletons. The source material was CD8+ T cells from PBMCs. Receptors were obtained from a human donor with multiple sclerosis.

The CDR3 DNA is TGTGCCTGGAGTGTAGGGACGGCTTATGGCTACACCTTC. Amino acids: CAWSVGTAYGYTF. The chain recombines TRBV30 with TRBJ1-2, with D perhaps matching TRBD1 (5 bases). The CDR3 runs to 13 residues. Per the germline V gene, CDR1 is GTSNPN and CDR2 is SVGIG (reference sequence). Trimming left V 0 bases short and J 5 bases short, with 10 bases between.

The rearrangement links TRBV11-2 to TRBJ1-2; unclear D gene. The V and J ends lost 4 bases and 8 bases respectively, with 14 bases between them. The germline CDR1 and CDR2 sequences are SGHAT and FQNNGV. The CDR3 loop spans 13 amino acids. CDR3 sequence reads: CASSYGRFRGYTF. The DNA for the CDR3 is TGTGCCAGCAGCTATGGACGGTTTAGAGGCTACACCTTC.

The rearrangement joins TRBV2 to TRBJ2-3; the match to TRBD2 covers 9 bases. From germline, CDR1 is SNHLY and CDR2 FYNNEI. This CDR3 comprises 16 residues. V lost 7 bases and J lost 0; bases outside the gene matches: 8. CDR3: CASNLLAGPSTDTQYF. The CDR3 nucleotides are TGTGCCAGCAACCTTCTAGCGGGACCCAGCACAGATACGCAGTATTTT.

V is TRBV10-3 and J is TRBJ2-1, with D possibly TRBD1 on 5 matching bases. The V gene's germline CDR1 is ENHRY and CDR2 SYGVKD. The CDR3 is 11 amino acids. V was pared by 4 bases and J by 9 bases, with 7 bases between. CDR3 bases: TGTGCCATCAGTGCAGGGCCTGAGCAGTTCTTC. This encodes CAISAGPEQFF.

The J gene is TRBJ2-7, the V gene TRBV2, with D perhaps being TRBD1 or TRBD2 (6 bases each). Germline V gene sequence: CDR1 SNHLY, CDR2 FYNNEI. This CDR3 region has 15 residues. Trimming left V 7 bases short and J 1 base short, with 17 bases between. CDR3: CASTPRGLISYEQYF. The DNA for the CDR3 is TGTGCCAGCACCCCCCGGGGGCTAATTTCCTACGAGCAGTACTTC.

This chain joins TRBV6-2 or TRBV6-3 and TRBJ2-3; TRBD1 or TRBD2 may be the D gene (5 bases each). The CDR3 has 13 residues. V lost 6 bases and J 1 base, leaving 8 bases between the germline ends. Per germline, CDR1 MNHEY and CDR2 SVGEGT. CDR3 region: CASRGDRTDTQYF. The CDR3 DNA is TGTGCCAGCAGGGGGGATCGCACAGATACGCAGTATTTT.

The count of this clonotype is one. The CDR3 nucleotides are TGTGCCAGCAGTCTGTTTCCCCCGAGCTCCTACAATGAGCAGTTCTTC. This sequence encodes CASSLFPPSSYNEQFF. The chain joins TRBV27 to TRBJ2-1; D is unclear. This CDR3 region has 16 residues. Trimming left V 5 bases short and J 0 bases short, with 14 bases between. Looked up from germline, CDR1 is MNHEY and CDR2 is SMNVEV (reference sequence).

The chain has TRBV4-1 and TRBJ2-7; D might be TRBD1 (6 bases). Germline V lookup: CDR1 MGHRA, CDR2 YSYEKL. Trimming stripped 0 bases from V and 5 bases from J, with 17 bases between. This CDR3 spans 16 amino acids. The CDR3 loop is CASSQDVGRGIDEQYF. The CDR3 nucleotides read TGCGCCAGCAGCCAAGATGTGGGCAGGGGAATCGACGAGCAGTACTTC.

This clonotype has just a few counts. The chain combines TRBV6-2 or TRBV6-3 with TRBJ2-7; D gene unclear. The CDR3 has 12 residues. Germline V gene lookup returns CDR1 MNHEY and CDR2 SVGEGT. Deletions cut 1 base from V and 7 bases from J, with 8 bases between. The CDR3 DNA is TGTGCCAGCAGTTACTATCTTCGGGAGCAGTACTTC. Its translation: CASSYYLREQYF.

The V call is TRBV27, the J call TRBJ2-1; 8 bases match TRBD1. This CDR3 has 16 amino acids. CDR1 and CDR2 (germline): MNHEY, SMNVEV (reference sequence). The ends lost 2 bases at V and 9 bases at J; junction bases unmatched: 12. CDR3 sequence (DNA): TGTGCCAGCAGTTTAGGGCCAGGGGGCTTATGGGGTGAGCAGTTCTTC. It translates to CASSLGPGGLWGEQFF.

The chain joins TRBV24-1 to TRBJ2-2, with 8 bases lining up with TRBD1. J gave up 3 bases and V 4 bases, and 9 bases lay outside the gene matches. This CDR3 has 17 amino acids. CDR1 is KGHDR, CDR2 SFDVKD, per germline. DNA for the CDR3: TGTGCCACCAGTGACCCCTACACAGGGGGAGACACCGGGGAGCTGTTTTTT. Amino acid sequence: CATSDPYTGGDTGELFF.

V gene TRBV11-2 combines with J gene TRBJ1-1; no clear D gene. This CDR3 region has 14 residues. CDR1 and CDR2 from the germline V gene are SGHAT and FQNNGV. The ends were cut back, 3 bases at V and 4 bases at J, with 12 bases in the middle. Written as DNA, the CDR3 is TGTGCCAGCAGCTTGGGCAGGCCCGTCACTGAAGCTTTCTTT. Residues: CASSLGRPVTEAFF.

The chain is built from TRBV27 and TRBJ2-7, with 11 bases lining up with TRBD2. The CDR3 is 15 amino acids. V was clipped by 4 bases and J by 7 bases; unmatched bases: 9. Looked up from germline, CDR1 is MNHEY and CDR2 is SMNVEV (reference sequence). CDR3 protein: CASSSPTSGTSEQYF. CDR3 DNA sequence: TGTGCCAGCAGTTCCCCGACTAGCGGGACATCAGAGCAGTACTTC.

CDR3: CATSRAPGIGTDTQYF. CDR3 in DNA: TGTGCCACCAGCAGAGCACCAGGGATAGGAACAGATACGCAGTATTTT. V usage is TRBV15 and J usage is TRBJ2-3; tentatively, D is TRBD1 (5 bases). This CDR3 spans 16 amino acids. Trimming stripped 1 base from V and 3 bases from J, with 14 bases between. CDR1 is LNHNV and CDR2 is YYDKDF in the germline V gene (reference sequence).

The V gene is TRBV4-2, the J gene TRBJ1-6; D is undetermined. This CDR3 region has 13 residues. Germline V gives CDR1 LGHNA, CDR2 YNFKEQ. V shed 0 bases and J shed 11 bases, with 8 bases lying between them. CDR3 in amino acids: CASSQDLGPPLHF. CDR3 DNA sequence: TGTGCCAGCAGCCAAGATCTTGGGCCACCCCTCCACTTT.

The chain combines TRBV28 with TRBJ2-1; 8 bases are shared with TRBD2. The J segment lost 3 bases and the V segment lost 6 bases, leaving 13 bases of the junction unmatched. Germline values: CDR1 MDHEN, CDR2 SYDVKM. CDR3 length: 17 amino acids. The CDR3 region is CASRTGLAGGIYNEQFF. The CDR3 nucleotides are TGTGCCAGCAGGACGGGGCTGGCGGGGGGTATCTACAATGAGCAGTTCTTC.

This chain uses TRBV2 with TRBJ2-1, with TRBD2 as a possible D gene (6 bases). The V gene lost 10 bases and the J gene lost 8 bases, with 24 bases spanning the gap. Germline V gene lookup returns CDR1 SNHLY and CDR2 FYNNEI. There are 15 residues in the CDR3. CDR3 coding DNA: TGTGCCACCACGTCGGCGGGACGATCGTGGGATGAGCAGTTCTTC. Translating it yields CATTSAGRSWDEQFF.

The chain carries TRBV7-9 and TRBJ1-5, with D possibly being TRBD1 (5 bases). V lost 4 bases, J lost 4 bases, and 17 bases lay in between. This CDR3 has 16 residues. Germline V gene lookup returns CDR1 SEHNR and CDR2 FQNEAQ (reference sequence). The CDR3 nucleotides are TGTGCCAGCAGCTCTTCCGGGACCCCAGGGAATCAGCCCCAGCATTTT. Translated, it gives CASSSSGTPGNQPQHF.

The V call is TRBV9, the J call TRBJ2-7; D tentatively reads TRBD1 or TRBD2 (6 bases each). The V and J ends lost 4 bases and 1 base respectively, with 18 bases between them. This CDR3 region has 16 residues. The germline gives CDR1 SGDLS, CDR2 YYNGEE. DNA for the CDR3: TGTGCCAGCAGCACCTTCGCGGGACACATATCCTACGAGCAGTACTTC. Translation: CASSTFAGHISYEQYF.

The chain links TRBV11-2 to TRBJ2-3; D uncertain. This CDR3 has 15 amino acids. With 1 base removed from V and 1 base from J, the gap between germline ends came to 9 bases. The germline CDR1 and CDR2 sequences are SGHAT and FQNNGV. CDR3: CASSLAGRGTDTQYF. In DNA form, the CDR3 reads TGTGCCAGCAGCTTAGCGGGTAGGGGCACAGATACGCAGTATTTT.

The CDR3 sequence: CASSLAGGRVRTGELFF. The DNA of the CDR3 is TGTGCCAGCAGCTTAGCAGGCGGGAGGGTGAGGACCGGGGAGCTGTTTTTT. The chain recombines TRBV7-2 with TRBJ2-2, with 9 bases fitting TRBD2. The J segment lost 5 bases and the V segment lost 0 bases, leaving 7 bases of the junction unmatched. The CDR3 length is 17 residues. Germline V gene lookup returns CDR1 SGHTA and CDR2 FQGNSA.

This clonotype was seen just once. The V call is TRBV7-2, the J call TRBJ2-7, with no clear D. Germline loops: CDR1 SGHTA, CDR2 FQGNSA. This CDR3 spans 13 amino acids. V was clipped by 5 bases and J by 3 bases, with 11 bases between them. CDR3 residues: CASSPAPFYEQYF. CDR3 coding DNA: TGTGCCAGCAGCCCCGCGCCCTTCTACGAGCAGTACTTC.

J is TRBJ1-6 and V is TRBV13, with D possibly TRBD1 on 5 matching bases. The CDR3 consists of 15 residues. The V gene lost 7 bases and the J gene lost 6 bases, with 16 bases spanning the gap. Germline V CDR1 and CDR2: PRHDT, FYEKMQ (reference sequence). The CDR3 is CASNHGGVGNSPLHF. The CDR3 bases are TGTGCCAGCAACCACGGGGGGGTCGGTAATTCACCCCTCCACTTT.

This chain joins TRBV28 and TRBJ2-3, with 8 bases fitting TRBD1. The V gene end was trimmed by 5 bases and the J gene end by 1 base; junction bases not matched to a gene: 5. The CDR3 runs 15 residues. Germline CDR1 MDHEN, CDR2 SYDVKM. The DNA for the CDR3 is TGTGCCAGCAGTGTTTCGGGACAGGGCACAGATACGCAGTATTTT. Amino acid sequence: CASSVSGQGTDTQYF.

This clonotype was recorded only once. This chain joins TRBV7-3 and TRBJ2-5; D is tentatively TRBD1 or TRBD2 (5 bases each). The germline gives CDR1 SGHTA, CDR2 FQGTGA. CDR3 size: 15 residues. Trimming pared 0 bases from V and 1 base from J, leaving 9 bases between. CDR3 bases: TGTGCCAGCAGCTTAACTGGGGGAATCCAAGAGACCCAGTACTTC. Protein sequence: CASSLTGGIQETQYF.

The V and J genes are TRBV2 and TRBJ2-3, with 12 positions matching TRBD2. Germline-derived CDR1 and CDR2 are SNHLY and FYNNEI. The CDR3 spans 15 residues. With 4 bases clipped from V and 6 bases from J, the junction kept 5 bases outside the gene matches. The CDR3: CASSARTSGIDTQYF. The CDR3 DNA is TGTGCCAGCAGTGCTAGGACTAGCGGGATTGATACGCAGTATTTT.

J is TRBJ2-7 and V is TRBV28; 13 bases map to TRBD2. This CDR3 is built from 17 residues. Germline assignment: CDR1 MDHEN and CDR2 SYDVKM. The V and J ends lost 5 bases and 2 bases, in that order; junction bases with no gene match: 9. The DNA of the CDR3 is TGTGCCAGCAGTGCACTAGCGGGGGGGATTTTTACCTACGAGCAGTACTTC. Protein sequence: CASSALAGGIFTYEQYF. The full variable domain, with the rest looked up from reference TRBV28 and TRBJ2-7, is DVKVTQSSRYLVKRTGEKVFLECVQDMDHENMFWYRQDPGLGLRLIYFSYDVKMKEKGDIPEGYSVSREKKERFSLILESASTNQTSMYLCASSALAGGIFTYEQYFGPGTRLTVT.